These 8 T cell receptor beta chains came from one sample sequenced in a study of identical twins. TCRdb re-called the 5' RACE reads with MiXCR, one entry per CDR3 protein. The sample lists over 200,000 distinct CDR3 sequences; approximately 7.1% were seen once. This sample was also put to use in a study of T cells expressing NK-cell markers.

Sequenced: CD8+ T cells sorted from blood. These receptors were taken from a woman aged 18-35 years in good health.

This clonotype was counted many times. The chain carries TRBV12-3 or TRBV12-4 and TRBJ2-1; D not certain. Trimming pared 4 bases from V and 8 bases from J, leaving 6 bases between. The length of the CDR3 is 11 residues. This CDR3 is CASSYLHEQFF. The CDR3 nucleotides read TGTGCCAGCAGTTACCTCCATGAGCAGTTCTTC.

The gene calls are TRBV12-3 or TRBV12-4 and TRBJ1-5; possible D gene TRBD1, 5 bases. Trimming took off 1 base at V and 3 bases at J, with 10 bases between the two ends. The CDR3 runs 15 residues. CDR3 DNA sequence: TGTGCCAGCAGTTTAGACAGGACCCTCAATCAGCCCCAGCATTTT. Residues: CASSLDRTLNQPQHF.

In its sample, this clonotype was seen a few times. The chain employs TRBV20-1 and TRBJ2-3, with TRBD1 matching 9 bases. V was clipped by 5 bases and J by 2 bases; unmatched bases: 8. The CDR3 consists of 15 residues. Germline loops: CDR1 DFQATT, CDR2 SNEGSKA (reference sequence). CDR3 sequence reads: CSASRTGANTDTQYF. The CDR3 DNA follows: TGCAGTGCTTCCCGGACAGGGGCAAACACAGATACGCAGTATTTT.

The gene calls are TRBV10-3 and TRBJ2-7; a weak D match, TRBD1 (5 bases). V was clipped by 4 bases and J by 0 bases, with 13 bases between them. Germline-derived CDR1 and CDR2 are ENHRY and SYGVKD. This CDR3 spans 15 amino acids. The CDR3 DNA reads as TGTGCCATCAGTGCTACAGGCATGAGCTCCTACGAGCAGTACTTC. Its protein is CAISATGMSSYEQYF.

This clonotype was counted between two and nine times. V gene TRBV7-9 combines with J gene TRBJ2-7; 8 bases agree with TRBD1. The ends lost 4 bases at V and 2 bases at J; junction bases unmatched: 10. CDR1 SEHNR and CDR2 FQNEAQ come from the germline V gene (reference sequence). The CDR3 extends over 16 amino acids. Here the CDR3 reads CASSSHRTGPTYEQYF. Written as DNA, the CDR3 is TGTGCCAGCAGCTCCCACCGGACAGGGCCCACCTACGAGCAGTACTTC.

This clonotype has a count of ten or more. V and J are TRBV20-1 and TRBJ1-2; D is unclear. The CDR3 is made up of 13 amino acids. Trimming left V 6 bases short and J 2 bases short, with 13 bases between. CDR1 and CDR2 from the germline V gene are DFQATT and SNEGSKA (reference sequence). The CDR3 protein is CSAPTTENYGYTF. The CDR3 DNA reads TGCAGTGCCCCTACGACCGAGAACTATGGCTACACCTTC.

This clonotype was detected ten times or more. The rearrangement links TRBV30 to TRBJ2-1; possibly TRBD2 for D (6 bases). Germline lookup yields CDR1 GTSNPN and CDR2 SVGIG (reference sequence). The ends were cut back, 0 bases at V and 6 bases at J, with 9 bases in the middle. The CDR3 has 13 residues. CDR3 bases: TGTGCCTGGAGTGTAGGAGGGCCCAATGAGCAGTTCTTC. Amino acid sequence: CAWSVGGPNEQFF.

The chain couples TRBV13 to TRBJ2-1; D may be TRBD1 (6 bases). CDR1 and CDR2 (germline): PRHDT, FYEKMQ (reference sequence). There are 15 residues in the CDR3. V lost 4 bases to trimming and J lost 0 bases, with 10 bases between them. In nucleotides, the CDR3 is TGTGCCAGCAGCTCCGGACAGAGCTCCTACAATGAGCAGTTCTTC. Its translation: CASSSGQSSYNEQFF.